The next 25 T cell receptor beta chains were all read from a single sample in a study of beta chain features in type 1 diabetes. General observations from the study: A moderate, significant TCRB CDR3 shortening appeared in type 1 diabetes across four CD4+ subsets.

No antigen has been assigned to these receptors. The isolated RNA, all of it, was reverse transcribed, so expressed TCRB transcripts were what got sequenced. The repertoire was sequenced with immunoSEQ multiplex PCR; TCRdb's copy has only in-frame clones and lacks some. The table includes 200,000 to 300,000 clones, roughly 21% detected once. Sequenced sample: naive CD4+ T cells from blood. The receptor set was obtained from a woman aged 40 to 55 with type 1 diabetes.

V and J are TRBV7-2 and TRBJ1-4, with D perhaps matching TRBD1 (6 bases). With 5 bases removed from V and 4 bases from J, the gap between germline ends came to 11 bases. Germline V gene data show CDR1 as SGHTA and CDR2 as FQGNSA. The CDR3 has 14 residues. The CDR3 loop reads CASSVGQYNEKLFF. CDR3 in DNA: TGTGCCAGCAGCGTTGGACAGTATAATGAAAAACTGTTTTTT.

This clone was recorded once. The gene calls are TRBV4-3 and TRBJ1-2; D gene ambiguous. From germline, CDR1 is LGHNA and CDR2 YSLEER. The CDR3 runs 15 residues. V dropped 3 bases and J dropped 6 bases, with 17 bases sitting between them. DNA of the CDR3: TGCGCCAGCAGCCATAGAGGAACATCTACGAATGGCTACACCTTC. Translating it yields CASSHRGTSTNGYTF.

This clone was detected only a few times. J is TRBJ2-3 and V is TRBV11-3, with 10 bases identical to TRBD2. V gave up 8 bases and J gave up 4 bases; unmatched junction bases: 3. Per the germline V gene, CDR1 is SGHNT and CDR2 is YENEEA. This CDR3 spans 13 amino acids. CDR3 in amino acids: CASGTSGADTQYF. The CDR3 DNA reads as TGTGCCAGCGGAACTAGCGGGGCAGATACGCAGTATTTT.

The V and J genes are TRBV27 and TRBJ2-1; 7 bases are shared with TRBD2. Germline V gene lookup returns CDR1 MNHEY and CDR2 SMNVEV (reference sequence). This CDR3 has 15 amino acids. With V trimmed by 7 bases and J by 4 bases, 10 bases remained unmatched. The CDR3 DNA reads as TGTGCCAGCAACCAAGCGGGGATCAATTACAATGAGCAGTTCTTC. It yields the protein CASNQAGINYNEQFF.

This chain joins TRBV27 and TRBJ2-7, with 9 bases aligning to TRBD2. Germline V gene lookup returns CDR1 MNHEY and CDR2 SMNVEV (reference sequence). The CDR3 sequence is 14 residues long. V shed 2 bases, J shed 4 bases, and the junction held 3 bases outside the gene matches. The chain's CDR3 is CASSLAGGPYEQYF. In DNA, the CDR3 is TGTGCCAGCAGTTTAGCGGGGGGGCCTTACGAGCAGTACTTC.

The J gene is TRBJ1-2, the V gene TRBV28; 7 bases are a match to TRBD1. J lost 4 bases, V lost 4 bases, and 6 bases had no gene match. Germline V lookup: CDR1 MDHEN, CDR2 SYDVKM. The CDR3 runs 14 residues. The CDR3 bases are TGTGCCAGCAGTTCGGGACAGACAGTCTATGGCTACACCTTC. Translation gives CASSSGQTVYGYTF.

This chain uses TRBV6-4 with TRBJ2-1; the D gene is possibly TRBD2 (6 bases). Germline lookup yields CDR1 MRHNA and CDR2 SNTAGT. The V and J ends lost 4 bases and 9 bases respectively, with 13 bases between them. The length of the CDR3 is 13 residues. In DNA form, the CDR3 reads TGTGCCAGCAGTGTGGAGGGGACCGGTGAGCAGTTCTTC. It encodes CASSVEGTGEQFF.

This clone was found a few times. J is TRBJ2-1 and V is TRBV27, with 10 positions matching TRBD1. This CDR3 region has 13 residues. Trimming cost V 2 bases and J 14 bases; bases outside gene matches: 6. Germline-derived CDR1 and CDR2 are MNHEY and SMNVEV (reference sequence). The CDR3 region is CASSLLRTGGEFF. CDR3 coding DNA: TGTGCCAGCAGTTTACTACGGACAGGGGGGGAGTTCTTC.

This chain connects TRBV15 to TRBJ2-7, with TRBD2 as a possible D gene (5 bases). CDR3 length: 14 residues. Per germline, CDR1 LNHNV and CDR2 YYDKDF (reference sequence). V lost 3 bases and J lost 4, with 13 bases in between. CDR3 DNA sequence: TGTGCCACCAGCAGGCGAGGGATCCCGTACGAGCAGTACTTC. Translation gives CATSRRGIPYEQYF.

The chain recombines TRBV28 with TRBJ1-5; 8 nucleotides align to TRBD1. Losses at the gene ends were 5 bases for V and 5 bases for J; bases not matched to a gene: 2. Germline V gives CDR1 MDHEN, CDR2 SYDVKM. This CDR3 comprises 13 residues. The CDR3 protein is CASSIQGDQPQHF. The DNA of the CDR3 is TGTGCCAGCAGTATACAGGGGGATCAGCCCCAGCATTTT. The complete variable domain, with remaining parts taken from reference TRBV28 and TRBJ1-5, reads DVKVTQSSRYLVKRTGEKVFLECVQDMDHENMFWYRQDPGLGLRLIYFSYDVKMKEKGDIPEGYSVSREKKERFSLILESASTNQTSMYLCASSIQGDQPQHFGDGTRLSIL.

This clone was picked up a small number of times. This rearrangement joins TRBV20-1 to TRBJ1-2; no definite D call. Germline CDR1 is DFQATT and CDR2 is SNEGSKA (reference sequence). The length of the CDR3 is 10 residues. V was shortened by 6 bases and J by 8 bases, with 10 bases between the two germline ends. In nucleotides, the CDR3 is TGCAGTGCCTCGGGCGGGGGCTACACCTTC. It translates to CSASGGGYTF.

Comment on this clone: Other DNA sequences from this sample encode an identical CDR3 as well. This chain joins TRBV5-6 and TRBJ2-3; maybe TRBD1 (6 bases). With 1 base removed from V and 4 bases from J, the gap between germline ends came to 7 bases. This CDR3 has 13 amino acids. Germline CDR1 reads SGHDT; CDR2 reads YYEEEE. CDR3 residues: CASSLQGPDTQYF. The CDR3 bases are TGTGCCAGCAGCTTGCAGGGGCCAGATACGCAGTATTTT.

V is TRBV6-6 and J is TRBJ1-3; the D is unclear. Trimming pared 5 bases from V and 4 bases from J, leaving 9 bases between. This CDR3 comprises 13 residues. Germline CDR1 and CDR2: MNHNY and SVGAGI (reference sequence). In DNA form, the CDR3 reads TGTGCCAGCAGTACCGGGAGAGGAAACACCATATATTTT. It yields the protein CASSTGRGNTIYF.

DNA of the CDR3: TGTGCCAGCAGCTCCTCCGGGACACCGAATGAAAAACTGTTTTTT. It codes for CASSSSGTPNEKLFF. The chain combines TRBV7-8 with TRBJ1-4, with D possibly TRBD1 on 6 matching bases. The germline V gene has CDR1 SGHVS and CDR2 FQNEAQ. The CDR3 covers 15 residues. Trimming shortened V by 4 bases and J by 5 bases, and 14 bases separated the two germline ends.

This chain links TRBV6-5 with TRBJ2-5, with TRBD2 matching 7 bases. Germline CDR1 reads MNHEY; CDR2 reads SVGAGI. There are 14 residues in the CDR3. With V trimmed by 5 bases and J by 8 bases, 11 bases remained unmatched. The CDR3 DNA reads TGTGCCAGCAGTCCGGGAGGTCCGGGAAAAACCCAGTACTTC. This sequence encodes CASSPGGPGKTQYF.

This clone appeared a few times. This chain uses TRBV5-8 with TRBJ1-4; unclear D gene. Germline V gene sequence: CDR1 SGHTS, CDR2 YDEGEE. This CDR3 is built from 15 residues. V gave up 3 bases and J gave up 5 bases, with 14 bases separating them. CDR3 protein: CASSSNLSGNEKLFF. The CDR3 DNA is TGTGCCAGCAGCTCCAATCTATCGGGGAATGAAAAACTGTTTTTT.

V usage is TRBV9 and J usage is TRBJ1-2; TRBD1 is a possible D gene (6 bases). V was shortened by 4 bases and J by 8 bases, with 15 bases between the two germline ends. This CDR3 is 13 amino acids long. The germline V gene encodes CDR1 SGDLS and CDR2 YYNGEE. In DNA form, the CDR3 reads TGTGCCAGCAGCCCACAGGGCAACGGGGGCTACACCTTC. Residues: CASSPQGNGGYTF.

The chain couples TRBV7-8 to TRBJ1-2; the D is unclear. Per germline, CDR1 SGHVS and CDR2 FQNEAQ. The CDR3 sequence is 14 residues long. Trimming pared 2 bases from V and 5 bases from J, leaving 12 bases between. The CDR3 DNA follows: TGTGCCAGCAGCTTATCCGGGGAGACGTATGGCTACACCTTC. This gives the protein CASSLSGETYGYTF.

The CDR3 region has the DNA TGTGCCAGCAGTGTAAACGGGGCTAACTATGGCTACACCTTC. Amino acid sequence: CASSVNGANYGYTF. The chain carries TRBV2 and TRBJ1-2; no clear D gene. CDR1 is SNHLY, CDR2 FYNNEI, per germline. V lost 4 bases, J lost 0 bases, and 9 bases lay in between. The CDR3 has 14 amino acids.

Concerning this clone: One end of the junction does not line up with germline, which may come from a read error. The J gene is TRBJ1-2, the V gene TRBV5-1, with a weak D call TRBD1 (6 bases). CDR3 length: 14 amino acids. Germline CDR1 SGHRS, CDR2 YFSETQ. The CDR3 DNA sequence: TGCGCCACCAGCTTCTCAGGGGAAGCGAATGGCTACACCTTC. Protein: CATSFSGEANGYTF. Using reference TRBV5-1 and TRBJ1-2 for the parts outside the CDR3, the full variable domain is KAGVTQTPRYLIKTRGQQVTLSCSPISGHRSVSWYQQTPGQGLQFLFEYFSETQRNKGNFPGRFSGRQFSNSRSEMNVSTLELGDSALYLCATSFSGEANGYTFGSGTRLTVV.

This clone was observed a handful of times. CDR3 nucleotide sequence: TGTGCCAGCAGTCCTACAAGACTAGCCCAAGAGACCCAGTACTTC. Its protein product is CASSPTRLAQETQYF. J is TRBJ2-5 and V is TRBV7-9; 7 bases align to TRBD2. The CDR3 spans 15 residues. V was clipped by 6 bases and J by 1 base; unmatched bases: 8. Germline loops: CDR1 SEHNR, CDR2 FQNEAQ (reference sequence).

The CDR3 sequence is CASSFGENTEAFF. The DNA for the CDR3 is TGTGCCAGCAGTTTCGGGGAGAACACTGAAGCTTTCTTT. V usage is TRBV28 and J usage is TRBJ1-1; unclear D gene. Deletions cut 3 bases from V and 1 base from J, with 6 bases between. CDR3 length equals 13 residues. Germline V gene data show CDR1 as MDHEN and CDR2 as SYDVKM.

The chain is built from TRBV6-5 and TRBJ1-1; 7 bases are shared with TRBD1. Germline V gene lookup returns CDR1 MNHEY and CDR2 SVGAGI. The CDR3 contains 14 residues. With 6 bases clipped from V and 1 base from J, the junction kept 5 bases outside the gene matches. CDR3 residues: CASRLNRGNTEAFF. CDR3 DNA: TGTGCCAGCAGGCTTAACAGGGGGAACACTGAAGCTTTCTTT.

This clone was counted between two and nine times. The V gene is TRBV4-1, the J gene TRBJ1-3, with a possible D match to TRBD1 (6 bases). Trimming removed 0 bases from V and 7 bases from J, with 13 bases in between. Germline V gives CDR1 MGHRA, CDR2 YSYEKL. This CDR3 contains 15 residues. This CDR3 is CASSQEGGVKNTIYF. As DNA, the CDR3 is TGCGCCAGCAGCCAAGAAGGGGGGGTGAAGAACACCATATATTTT.

This sequence joins TRBV28 and TRBJ2-1; 9 bases match TRBD1. This CDR3 has 16 amino acids. CDR1 is MDHEN and CDR2 is SYDVKM in the germline V gene. Unmatched junction bases numbered 4, after V lost 1 base and J lost 3 bases. In DNA, the CDR3 is TGTGCCAGCAGTTTATTACCGGGACAGGGCTACAATGAGCAGTTCTTC. Residues: CASSLLPGQGYNEQFF.